This TCR beta chain comes out of a study of early T cells in non-severe SARS-CoV-2 infection. The overall study: Sequencing of bulk RNA from unsorted whole blood was done, without chain pairing.

TCRdb itself ran the 5' RACE reads through MiXCR, one entry per CDR3 protein. The sample includes under 70,000 distinct CDR3 sequences, approximately 6% of them seen just once. After removal of 0 bases from V and 5 bases from J, the junction contained 14 bases not matched to a gene. CDR1 and CDR2 (germline): KGHSH, LQKENI. The CDR3 contains 20 residues. In this sample, this clonotype turned up a few times. The chain uses TRBV18 and TRBJ2-5; 14 bases align to TRBD2. This material consisted of whole blood, taken at baseline. This clonotype was sampled from an adult who was a healthcare worker with PCR-confirmed SARS-CoV-2 infection or an uninfected control (not recorded which). CDR3 DNA: TGTGCCAGCTCACCACCGCTCACCGGGACTAGCGGGAGAGGGAAGGAGACCCAGTACTTC. Translated: CASSPPLTGTSGRGKETQYF.